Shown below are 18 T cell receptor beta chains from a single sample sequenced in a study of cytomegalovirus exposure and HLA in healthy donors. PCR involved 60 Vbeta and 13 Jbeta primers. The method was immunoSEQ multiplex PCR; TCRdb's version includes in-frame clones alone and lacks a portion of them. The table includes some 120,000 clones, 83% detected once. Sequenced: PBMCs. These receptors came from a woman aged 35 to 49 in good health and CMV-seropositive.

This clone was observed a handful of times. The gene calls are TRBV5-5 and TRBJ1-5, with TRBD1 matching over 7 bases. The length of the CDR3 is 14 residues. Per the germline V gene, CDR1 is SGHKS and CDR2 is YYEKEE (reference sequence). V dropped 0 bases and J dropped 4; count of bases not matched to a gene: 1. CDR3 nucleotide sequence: TGTGCCAGCAGCTTGGCGACAGGGAATCAGCCCCAGCATTTT. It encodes CASSLATGNQPQHF.

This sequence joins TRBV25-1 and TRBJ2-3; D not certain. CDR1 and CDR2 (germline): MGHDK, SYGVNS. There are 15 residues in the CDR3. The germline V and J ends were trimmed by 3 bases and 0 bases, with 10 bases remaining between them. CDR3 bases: TGTGCCAGCAGTGATCTAGACGCAAGCACAGATACGCAGTATTTT. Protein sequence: CASSDLDASTDTQYF.

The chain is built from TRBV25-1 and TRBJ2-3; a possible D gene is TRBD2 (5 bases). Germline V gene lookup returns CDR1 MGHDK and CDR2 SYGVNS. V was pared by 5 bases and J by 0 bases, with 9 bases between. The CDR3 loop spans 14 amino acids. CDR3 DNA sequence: TGTGCCAGCAGTCCGGGATCTAGCACAGATACGCAGTATTTT. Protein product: CASSPGSSTDTQYF.

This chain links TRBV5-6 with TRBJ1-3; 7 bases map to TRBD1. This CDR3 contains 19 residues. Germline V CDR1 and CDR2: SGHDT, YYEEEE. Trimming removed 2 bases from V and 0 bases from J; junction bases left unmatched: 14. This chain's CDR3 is CASSLGGGTAENSGNTIYF. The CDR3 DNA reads TGTGCCAGCAGCTTAGGTGGGGGGACAGCGGAGAACTCTGGAAACACCATATATTTT.

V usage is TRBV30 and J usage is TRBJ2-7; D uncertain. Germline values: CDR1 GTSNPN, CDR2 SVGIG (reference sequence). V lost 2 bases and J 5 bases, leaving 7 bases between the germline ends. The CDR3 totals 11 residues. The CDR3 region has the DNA TGTGCCTGGAGTTCTTTCGACGAGCAGTACTTC. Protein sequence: CAWSSFDEQYF.

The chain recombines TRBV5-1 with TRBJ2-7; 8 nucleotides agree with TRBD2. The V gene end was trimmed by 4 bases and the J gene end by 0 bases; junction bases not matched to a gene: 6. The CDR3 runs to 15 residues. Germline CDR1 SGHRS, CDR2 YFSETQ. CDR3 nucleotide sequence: TGCGCCAGCAGCACAACTAGCGGTCTCTCCTACGAGCAGTACTTC. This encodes CASSTTSGLSYEQYF. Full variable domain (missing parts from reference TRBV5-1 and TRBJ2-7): KAGVTQTPRYLIKTRGQQVTLSCSPISGHRSVSWYQQTPGQGLQFLFEYFSETQRNKGNFPGRFSGRQFSNSRSEMNVSTLELGDSALYLCASSTTSGLSYEQYFGPGTRLTVT.

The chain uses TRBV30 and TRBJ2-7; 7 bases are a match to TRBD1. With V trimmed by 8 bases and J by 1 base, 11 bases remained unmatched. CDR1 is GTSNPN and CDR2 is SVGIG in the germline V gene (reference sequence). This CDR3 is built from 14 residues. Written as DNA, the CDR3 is TGTGCCCGAAACGGGGCAGGGGGTTCCTACGAGCAGTACTTC. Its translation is CARNGAGGSYEQYF.

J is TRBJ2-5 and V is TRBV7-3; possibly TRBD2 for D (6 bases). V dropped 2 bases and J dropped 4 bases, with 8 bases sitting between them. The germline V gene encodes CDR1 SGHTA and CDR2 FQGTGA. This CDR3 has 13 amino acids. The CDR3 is CASSLGGSETQYF. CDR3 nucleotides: TGTGCCAGCAGCTTAGGAGGGTCAGAGACCCAGTACTTC.

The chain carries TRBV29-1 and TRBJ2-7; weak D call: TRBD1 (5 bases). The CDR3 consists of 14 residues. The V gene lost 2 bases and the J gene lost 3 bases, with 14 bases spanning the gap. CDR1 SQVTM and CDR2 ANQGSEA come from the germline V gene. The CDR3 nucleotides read TGCAGCGTTGAAATAGTCGGCCAGGGCTACGAGCAGTACTTC. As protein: CSVEIVGQGYEQYF.

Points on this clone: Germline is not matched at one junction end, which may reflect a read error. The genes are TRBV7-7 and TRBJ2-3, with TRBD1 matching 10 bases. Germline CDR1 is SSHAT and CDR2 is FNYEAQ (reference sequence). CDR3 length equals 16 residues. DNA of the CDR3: TGTGCTAGCAGCCTTTCCGGGACAGGGGCGGGGGATACGCAGTATTTT. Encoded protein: CASSLSGTGAGDTQYF.

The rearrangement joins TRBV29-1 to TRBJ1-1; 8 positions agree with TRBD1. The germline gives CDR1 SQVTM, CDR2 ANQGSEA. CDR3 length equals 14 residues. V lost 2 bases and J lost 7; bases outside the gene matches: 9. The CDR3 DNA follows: TGCAGCGTTGAACCTGGGCAGGGGGCGGGTGAAGCTTTCTTT. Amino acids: CSVEPGQGAGEAFF.

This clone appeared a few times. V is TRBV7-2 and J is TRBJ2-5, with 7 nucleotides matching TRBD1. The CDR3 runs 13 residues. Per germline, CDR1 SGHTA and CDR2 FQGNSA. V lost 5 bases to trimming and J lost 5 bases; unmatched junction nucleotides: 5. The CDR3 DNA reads TGTGCCAGCAGCCCCGGGACAGAGGAGACCCAGTACTTC. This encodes CASSPGTEETQYF.

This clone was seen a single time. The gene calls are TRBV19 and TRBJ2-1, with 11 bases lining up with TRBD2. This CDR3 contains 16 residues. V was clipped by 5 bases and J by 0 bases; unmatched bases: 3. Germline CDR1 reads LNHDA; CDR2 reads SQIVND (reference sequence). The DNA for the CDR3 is TGTGCCAGTAGTGCAACTAGCGGGAGCTCCTACAATGAGCAGTTCTTC. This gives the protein CASSATSGSSYNEQFF.

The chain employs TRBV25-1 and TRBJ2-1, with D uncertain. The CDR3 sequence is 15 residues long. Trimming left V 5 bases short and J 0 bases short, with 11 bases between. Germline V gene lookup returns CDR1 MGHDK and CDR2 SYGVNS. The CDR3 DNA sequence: TGTGCCAGCAGTTCATACGGCGGCTCCTACAATGAGCAGTTCTTC. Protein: CASSSYGGSYNEQFF.

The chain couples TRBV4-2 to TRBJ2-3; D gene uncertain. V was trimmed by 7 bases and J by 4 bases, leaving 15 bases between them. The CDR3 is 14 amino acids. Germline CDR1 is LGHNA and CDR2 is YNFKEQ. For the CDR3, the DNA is TGTGCCAGCACAATCACGATGGGCGCAGATACGCAGTATTTT. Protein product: CASTITMGADTQYF.

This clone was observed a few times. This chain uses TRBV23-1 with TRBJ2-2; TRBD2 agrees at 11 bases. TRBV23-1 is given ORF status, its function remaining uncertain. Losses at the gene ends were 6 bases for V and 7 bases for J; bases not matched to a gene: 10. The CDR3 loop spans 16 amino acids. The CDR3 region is CASSRTSGLGGGELFF. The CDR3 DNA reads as TGCGCCAGCAGCCGGACTAGCGGGCTAGGGGGCGGGGAGCTGTTTTTT.

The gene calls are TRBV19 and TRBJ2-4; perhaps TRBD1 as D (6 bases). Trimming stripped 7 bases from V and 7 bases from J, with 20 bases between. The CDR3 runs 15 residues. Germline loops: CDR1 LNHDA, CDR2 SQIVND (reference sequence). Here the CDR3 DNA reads TGTGCCAGTAATGACATAGGGGGTGAATTGAACATTCAGTACTTC. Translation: CASNDIGGELNIQYF.

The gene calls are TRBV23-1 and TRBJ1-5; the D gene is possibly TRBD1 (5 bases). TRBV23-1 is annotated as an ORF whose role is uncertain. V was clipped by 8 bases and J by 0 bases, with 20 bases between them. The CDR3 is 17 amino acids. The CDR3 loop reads CASYARRGRGSNQPQHF. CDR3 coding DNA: TGCGCCAGCTACGCGCGGAGGGGCCGCGGTAGCAATCAGCCCCAGCATTTT.